The sequence of this T cell receptor beta chain was determined in a study of Graves' ophthalmopathy and Graves' hyperthyroidism. Study at large: Peripheral blood collection took place at initial diagnosis, before any treatment. Findings and limits, study-wide: Ophthalmopathy progression was predicted with 55% to 71% sensitivity and 72% to 80% specificity.

Where ophthalmopathy was absent within 18 months of follow-up, hyperthyroidism was stable. Ages of hyperthyroidism patients ran from 18 to 65, and their diagnoses were new, under 2 months' duration. The CDR3 covers 18 residues. V was shortened by 0 bases and J by 4 bases, with 22 bases between the two germline ends. Germline V lookup: CDR1 MGHRA, CDR2 YSYEKL. With regard to this clonotype: Its cognate antigen is unknown.

The sequenced template was RNA, covering the TCR beta CDR3 region. Second-round multiplex PCR followed a first-round RT-PCR using HTBI primers. MiXCR, applied by TCRdb to the multiplex PCR reads, yields one record per CDR3 protein. The sample carries roughly 400,000 distinct CDR3 sequences, roughly a sixth recorded once. The specimen was peripheral blood. The chain joins TRBV4-1 to TRBJ2-7; D is unresolved. The clonotype originates from an adult woman with stable Graves' hyperthyroidism. This CDR3 reads CASSQDGEGGEKSYEQYF. In DNA form, the CDR3 reads TGCGCCAGCAGCCAAGACGGTGAAGGCGGCGAAAAATCATACGAGCAGTACTTC.